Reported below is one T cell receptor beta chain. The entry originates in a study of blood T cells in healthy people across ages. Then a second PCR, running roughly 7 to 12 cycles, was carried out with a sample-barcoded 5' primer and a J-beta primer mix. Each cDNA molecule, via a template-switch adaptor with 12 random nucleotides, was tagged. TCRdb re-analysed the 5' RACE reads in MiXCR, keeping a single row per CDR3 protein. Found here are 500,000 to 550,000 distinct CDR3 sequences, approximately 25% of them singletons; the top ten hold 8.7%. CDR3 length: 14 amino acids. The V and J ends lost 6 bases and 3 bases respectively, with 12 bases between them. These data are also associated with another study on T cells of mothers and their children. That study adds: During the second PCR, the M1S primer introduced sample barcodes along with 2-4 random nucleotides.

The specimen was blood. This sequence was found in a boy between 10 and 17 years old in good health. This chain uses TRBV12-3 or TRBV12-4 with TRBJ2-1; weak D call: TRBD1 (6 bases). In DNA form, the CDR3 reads TGTGCCAGCAGAAGGCGGACAGTCTACAATGAGCAGTTCTTC. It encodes CASRRRTVYNEQFF.